Shown below are 20 T cell receptor beta chains from a single sample sequenced in a study of vaccination effects on CD4 cells after COVID-19 (dated by TCRdb to about 2022). The method was the immunoSEQ multiplex PCR assay. Here the immuneACCESS table is served through TCRdb, limited to in-frame sequences with V and J called. Missing clones are a known gap in these copies; in checked studies unresolved V genes cover under half, and the rest lacks a known reason. The sample profile shows 50,000 to 70,000 clones; approximately 70% of them were found once. Approximately 20% of the sample is in the top ten clones. What these receptors recognize is not known. After about 10 days of culture, CD4+ T cells were isolated with the EasySep CD4+ T cell isolation kit. This material consisted of CD4+ T cells from PBMCs cultured without peptide, taken before COVID-19 vaccination. These receptors originate from a human donor who had a prior SARS-CoV-2 infection.

The sample holds a few counts of this clone. The J gene is TRBJ1-2, the V gene TRBV5-4, with a possible D match to TRBD1 (5 bases). Between the trimmed V and J ends, which lost 2 bases and 6 bases, there was a span of 11 bases. CDR1 SGHNT and CDR2 YYREEE come from the germline V gene (reference sequence). The CDR3 is 13 amino acids. The CDR3 spells CASSFAREDGYTF. The CDR3 DNA is TGTGCCAGCAGCTTCGCCAGGGAGGATGGCTACACCTTC.

The V and J genes are TRBV2 and TRBJ2-1; 9 bases align to TRBD2. V shed 5 bases, J shed 6 bases, and the junction held 8 bases outside the gene matches. There are 15 residues in the CDR3. CDR1 and CDR2 (germline): SNHLY, FYNNEI. The CDR3 DNA reads as TGTGCCAGCAGTCAGACTAGCGGTAGGTCCAATGAGCAGTTCTTC. Translating it yields CASSQTSGRSNEQFF.

V usage is TRBV19 and J usage is TRBJ1-2, with D possibly TRBD1 on 6 matching bases. Deletions cut 4 bases from V and 5 bases from J, with 14 bases between. Germline V lookup: CDR1 LNHDA, CDR2 SQIVND (reference sequence). This CDR3 comprises 14 residues. The CDR3 nucleotides are TGTGCCAGTAGTAACGGACAGCGATCGTATGGCTACACCTTC. Translated: CASSNGQRSYGYTF.

This rearrangement joins TRBV19 to TRBJ1-5, with TRBD1 matching 7 bases. This CDR3 has 16 amino acids. V gave up 3 bases and J gave up 0 bases; unmatched junction bases: 5. Germline CDR1 and CDR2: LNHDA and SQIVND (reference sequence). CDR3 in DNA: TGTGCCAGTAGTATTGACAGGGTTTATAGCAATCAGCCCCAGCATTTT. It specifies CASSIDRVYSNQPQHF.

This chain joins TRBV5-8 and TRBJ2-5; D gene uncertain. Trimming removed 0 bases from V and 5 bases from J, with 14 bases in between. This CDR3 has 15 amino acids. Germline loops: CDR1 SGHTS, CDR2 YDEGEE. The CDR3 DNA reads as TGTGCCAGCAGCTTGGGAAATAGAGGACGGGAGACCCAGTACTTC. This sequence encodes CASSLGNRGRETQYF. Drawing the rest from reference TRBV5-8 and TRBJ2-5, the complete variable domain is EAGVTQSPTHLIKTRGQQATLRCSPISGHTSVYWYQQALGLGLQFLLWYDEGEERNRGNFPPRFSGRQFPNYSSELNVNALELEDSALYLCASSLGNRGRETQYFGPGTRLLVL.

This clone was seen a few times. J is TRBJ1-6 and V is TRBV4-2, with no clear D. Germline CDR1 LGHNA, CDR2 YNFKEQ. The CDR3 contains 14 residues. V lost 0 bases, J lost 8 bases, and 8 bases lay in between. The CDR3, as DNA: TGTGCCAGCAGCCAAGATTCTGCGGATTCACCCCTCCACTTT. Amino acid sequence: CASSQDSADSPLHF.

The chain employs TRBV5-8 and TRBJ2-1; D unresolved. The germline gives CDR1 SGHTS, CDR2 YDEGEE. Trimming removed 0 bases from V and 4 bases from J, with 8 bases in between. This CDR3 has 14 residues. DNA for the CDR3: TGTGCCAGCAGCTTGGAGGGCAGATACAATGAGCAGTTCTTC. The encoded protein is CASSLEGRYNEQFF.

V gene TRBV27 combines with J gene TRBJ2-7; D remains unclear. The V end lost 4 bases, the J end lost 2 bases, and 15 bases lay between the germline ends. The CDR3 covers 15 residues. The V gene's germline CDR1 is MNHEY and CDR2 SMNVEV (reference sequence). The CDR3 DNA follows: TGTGCCAGCAGTTCTGGGCATGGACGAACCTACGAGCAGTACTTC. This encodes CASSSGHGRTYEQYF.

This clone was observed a handful of times. The V call is TRBV20-1, the J call TRBJ1-1; D unclear. The CDR3 runs to 11 residues. Germline CDR1 DFQATT, CDR2 SNEGSKA (reference sequence). V dropped 5 bases and J dropped 1 base, with 5 bases sitting between them. CDR3 in amino acids: CSAAGNTEAFF. Here the CDR3 DNA reads TGCAGTGCTGCCGGGAACACTGAAGCTTTCTTT.

This clone has just one count. V usage is TRBV5-8 and J usage is TRBJ1-2; the match to TRBD1 covers 7 bases. The CDR3 is 15 residues long. V shed 0 bases and J 1 base; nucleotides not matched to a gene: 3. Germline lookup yields CDR1 SGHTS and CDR2 YDEGEE. This chain's CDR3 is CASSLGTGDNYGYTF. CDR3 DNA: TGTGCCAGCAGCTTGGGTACAGGGGATAACTATGGCTACACCTTC.

The chain recombines TRBV7-2 with TRBJ1-3; no clear D gene. V lost 5 bases and J 1 base, leaving 9 bases between the germline ends. Germline CDR1 and CDR2: SGHTA and FQGNSA. The CDR3 totals 14 residues. CDR3 protein: CASSKLGSGNTIYF. CDR3 nucleotides: TGTGCCAGCAGCAAGCTGGGTTCTGGAAACACCATATATTTT.

This chain uses TRBV7-2 with TRBJ2-3, with 9 bases matching TRBD2. The germline V gene has CDR1 SGHTA and CDR2 FQGNSA. V was clipped by 4 bases and J by 5 bases; unmatched bases: 10. The length of the CDR3 is 16 residues. The CDR3 nucleotides are TGTGCCAGCAGCTCATGGGGTGCGGGAGGGATAGATACGCAGTATTTT. This codes for CASSSWGAGGIDTQYF.

The chain uses TRBV18 and TRBJ2-1, with TRBD2 identical over 7 bases. The CDR3 contains 16 residues. Germline V lookup: CDR1 KGHSH, CDR2 LQKENI. V lost 1 base and J lost 7; bases outside the gene matches: 10. CDR3 amino acids: CASSPREAGLRNEQFF. The CDR3, as DNA: TGTGCCAGCTCACCACGCGAAGCGGGATTACGAAATGAGCAGTTCTTC.

This clone was counted between two and nine times. The CDR3 sequence is CAWSVLDRGSNQPQHF. Here the CDR3 DNA reads TGTGCCTGGAGTGTTTTGGACAGGGGAAGCAATCAGCCCCAGCATTTT. The rearrangement uses TRBV30 and TRBJ1-5; 9 bases agree with TRBD1. Germline V gene sequence: CDR1 GTSNPN, CDR2 SVGIG (reference sequence). The CDR3 loop spans 16 amino acids. J was trimmed by 1 base and V by 0 bases; bases with no gene match: 4.

This chain connects TRBV24-1 to TRBJ2-1, with 8 bases fitting TRBD2. The CDR3 runs to 16 residues. Looked up from germline, CDR1 is KGHDR and CDR2 is SFDVKD. Trimming removed 6 bases from V and 14 bases from J; junction bases left unmatched: 20. CDR3 bases: TGTGCCACCAGTTTGCCCCCCCAGAAACGGGAGGGCCCCGAGTTCTTC. This codes for CATSLPPQKREGPEFF.

This chain joins TRBV19 and TRBJ2-3; 9 positions agree with TRBD2. Germline CDR1 and CDR2: LNHDA and SQIVND (reference sequence). The CDR3 consists of 17 residues. V gave up 2 bases and J gave up 2 bases; unmatched junction bases: 8. CDR3 sequence: CASSISVLAGYTDTQYF. In DNA, the CDR3 is TGTGCCAGTAGTATAAGCGTCCTAGCGGGATACACAGATACGCAGTATTTT.

In its sample, this clone was seen a few times. J is TRBJ2-3 and V is TRBV11-2, with D maybe TRBD2 (6 bases). Germline lookup yields CDR1 SGHAT and CDR2 FQNNGV. The CDR3 covers 13 residues. The V end was cut by 10 bases, the J end by 3 bases, with 14 bases between. The CDR3 reads CAIGRGRTDTQYF. For the CDR3, the DNA is TGTGCCATCGGCCGGGGGAGGACAGATACGCAGTATTTT.

V is TRBV5-1 and J is TRBJ2-5, with D possibly matching TRBD1 (6 bases). Trimming removed 0 bases at V and 5 bases at J, with 17 bases between. From germline, CDR1 is SGHRS and CDR2 YFSETQ. This CDR3 is built from 16 residues. CDR3 DNA sequence: TGCGCCAGCAGCTTGGTAGGGGGAATCCAGCCGGAGACCCAGTACTTC. It yields the protein CASSLVGGIQPETQYF.

The V call is TRBV30, the J call TRBJ1-2; TRBD1 agrees at 8 bases. Germline CDR1 and CDR2: GTSNPN and SVGIG (reference sequence). CDR3 length: 12 amino acids. The V gene end was trimmed by 5 bases and the J gene end by 1 base; junction bases not matched to a gene: 0. Here the CDR3 DNA reads TGTGCCTGGGACAGGGGTAACTATGGCTACACCTTC. Translation: CAWDRGNYGYTF. The full variable domain, its missing parts supplied by reference TRBV30 and TRBJ1-2, is SQTIHQWPATLVQPVGSPLSLECTVEGTSNPNLYWYRQAAGRGLQLLFYSVGIGQISSEVPQNLSASRPQDRQFILSSKKLLLSDSGFYLCAWDRGNYGYTFGSGTRLTVV.

This clone was seen once. This chain uses TRBV6-2 or TRBV6-3 with TRBJ2-7, with D tentatively TRBD1 (6 bases). The CDR3 runs 13 residues. The germline V gene encodes CDR1 MNHEY and CDR2 SVGEGT. Between the trimmed V and J ends, which lost 4 bases and 3 bases, there was a span of 10 bases. The DNA of the CDR3 is TGTGCCAGCAGTTTAGGACAGTACTACGAGCAGTACTTC. Amino acid sequence: CASSLGQYYEQYF.